This is a list of T cell receptor beta chains from one sample in a study of blood T cell repertoires in COVID-19. Measured with immunoSEQ multiplex PCR; TCRdb has only the in-frame clones, and not every one. The table records approximately 35,000 clones, 75% to 85% of them present only once. The sequencing sample was made of peripheral blood. Every receptor here comes from a man older than 75 with active COVID-19. Each CDR3 is given with its conserved first and last residue. A D gene is named only where the DNA matches it firmly. Clone size, where shown, is once, few, many, or a class for clones that have expanded.

V gene: TRBV5-1
J gene: TRBJ2-7
CDR3 length: 16
D gene: TRBD2
clone size: NA
CDR3 DNA: TGCGCCAGCAGCCTAGCGGGACTAGCGGGGAACTACGAGCAGTACTTC
CDR3 protein: CASSLAGLAGNYEQYF

V gene: TRBV18
J gene: TRBJ2-7
CDR3 length: 15
D gene: TRBD1
clone size: few
CDR3 DNA: TGTGCCAGCTCACCCCAGACAGGGGCCGTATACGAGCAGTACTTC
CDR3 protein: CASSPQTGAVYEQYF

V gene: TRBV9
J gene: TRBJ2-1
CDR3 length: 17
D gene: NA
clone size: NA
CDR3 DNA: TGTGCCAGCAGCGCCACAGGGACGACGCCGTCTTACAATGAGCAGTTCTTC
CDR3 protein: CASSATGTTPSYNEQFF

V gene: TRBV9
J gene: TRBJ1-3
CDR3 length: 16
D gene: NA
clone size: NA
CDR3 DNA: TGTGCCAGCAGCGTAGGGTTAGAAGACTCTGGAAACACCATATATTTT
CDR3 protein: CASSVGLEDSGNTIYF

V gene: TRBV29-1
J gene: TRBJ1-1
CDR3 length: 11
D gene: NA
clone size: NA
CDR3 DNA: TGCAGCGTGACACAGGGCCGTGAAGCTTTCTTT
CDR3 protein: CSVTQGREAFF

V gene: TRBV7-8
J gene: TRBJ2-2
CDR3 length: 14
D gene: NA
clone size: NA
CDR3 DNA: TGTGCCAGCAGCCGAACGACGGGATCCGGGGAGCTGTTTTTT
CDR3 protein: CASSRTTGSGELFF

V gene: TRBV2
J gene: TRBJ2-7
CDR3 length: 14
D gene: TRBD1
clone size: NA
CDR3 DNA: TGTGCCAGCAGTGAAGGGACAGGGGCCTACGAGCAGTACTTC
CDR3 protein: CASSEGTGAYEQYF

V gene: TRBV6-2/TRBV6-3
J gene: TRBJ2-7
CDR3 length: 13
D gene: NA
clone size: NA
CDR3 DNA: TGTGCCAGCAGCCCTATAGGGGGCTACGAGCAGTACTTC
CDR3 protein: CASSPIGGYEQYF

V gene: TRBV6-1
J gene: TRBJ1-1
CDR3 length: 14
D gene: NA
clone size: NA
CDR3 DNA: TGTGCCAGCAGTGAAACCCCCCCACAGGGTAGGGCTTTCTTT
CDR3 protein: CASSETPPQGRAFF

V gene: TRBV5-6
J gene: TRBJ2-7
CDR3 length: 15
D gene: NA
clone size: NA
CDR3 DNA: TGTGCCAGCAGCTGGAGGGGTAGTTCCTTCTACGAGCAGTACTTC
CDR3 protein: CASSWRGSSFYEQYF

V gene: TRBV5-1
J gene: TRBJ2-3
CDR3 length: 14
D gene: NA
clone size: NA
CDR3 DNA: TGCGCCAGCAGCTTGGCCACAGTTACAGATACGCAGTATTTT
CDR3 protein: CASSLATVTDTQYF

V gene: TRBV10-1
J gene: TRBJ2-1
CDR3 length: 12
D gene: NA
clone size: NA
CDR3 DNA: TGCGCCAGACACCGGGAGCTACATGAGCAGTTCTTC
CDR3 protein: CARHRELHEQFF

V gene: TRBV5-1
J gene: TRBJ1-2
CDR3 length: 13
D gene: NA
clone size: NA
CDR3 DNA: TGCGCCAGCAGCGTGGGGAGCTTCAATGGCTACACCTTC
CDR3 protein: CASSVGSFNGYTF

V gene: TRBV7-3
J gene: TRBJ2-1
CDR3 length: 13
D gene: NA
clone size: NA
CDR3 DNA: TGTGCCAGCAGTCAAGGACGGGGGTTTGAGCAGTTCTTC
CDR3 protein: CASSQGRGFEQFF

V gene: TRBV7-9
J gene: TRBJ1-1
CDR3 length: 15
D gene: TRBD1
clone size: NA
CDR3 DNA: TGTGCCAGCAGCAAATTCCAGGGGGCACTTACTGAAGCTTTCTTT
CDR3 protein: CASSKFQGALTEAFF

V gene: TRBV5-1
J gene: TRBJ2-3
CDR3 length: 14
D gene: NA
clone size: NA
CDR3 DNA: TGCGCCAGCCTCCAAGGACAGAACACAGATACGCAGTATTTT
CDR3 protein: CASLQGQNTDTQYF

V gene: TRBV18
J gene: TRBJ2-7
CDR3 length: 14
D gene: TRBD1
clone size: NA
CDR3 DNA: TGTGCCAGCTCCCCCGGACAGGGGACCTACGAGCAGTACTTC
CDR3 protein: CASSPGQGTYEQYF

V gene: TRBV10-3
J gene: TRBJ1-2
CDR3 length: 14
D gene: NA
clone size: once
CDR3 DNA: TGTGCCATCAGTGAGACGCCACAGAGCTATGGCTACACCTTC
CDR3 protein: CAISETPQSYGYTF

V gene: TRBV5-1
J gene: TRBJ2-7
CDR3 length: 17
D gene: TRBD1
clone size: NA
CDR3 DNA: TGCGCCAGCAGCACCGGGACAGGACCCCGTGGGGTGGAAGAGCAGTACTTC
CDR3 protein: CASSTGTGPRGVEEQYF

V gene: TRBV28
J gene: TRBJ1-5
CDR3 length: 14
D gene: NA
clone size: NA
CDR3 DNA: TGTGCCAGCAGTTTCTCGCAAGGAGGCCAGCCCCAGCATTTT
CDR3 protein: CASSFSQGGQPQHF

V gene: TRBV7-2
J gene: TRBJ2-5
CDR3 length: 13
D gene: NA
clone size: NA
CDR3 DNA: TGTGCCAGCACCTCTAGAGCCCAAGAGACCCAGTACTTC
CDR3 protein: CASTSRAQETQYF

V gene: TRBV7-9
J gene: TRBJ2-6
CDR3 length: 19
D gene: NA
clone size: NA
CDR3 DNA: TGTGCCAGCAGCTCGACAGCAGGAAGACCCGGCTCTGGGGCCAACGTCCTGACTTTC
CDR3 protein: CASSSTAGRPGSGANVLTF

V gene: TRBV6-6
J gene: TRBJ2-7
CDR3 length: 14
D gene: NA
clone size: NA
CDR3 DNA: TGTGCCAGCAGTTATACAGGATCAGACTACGAGCAGTACTTC
CDR3 protein: CASSYTGSDYEQYF

V gene: TRBV5-1
J gene: TRBJ2-1
CDR3 length: 15
D gene: NA
clone size: NA
CDR3 DNA: TGCGCCAGCAGCTTGGAACATGGCTCCTACAATGAGCAGTTCTTC
CDR3 protein: CASSLEHGSYNEQFF

V gene: TRBV6-6
J gene: TRBJ2-7
CDR3 length: 16
D gene: TRBD2
clone size: NA
CDR3 DNA: TGTGCCAGCAGTTACTCAAGGACTAGCGAGAATTACGAGCAGTACTTC
CDR3 protein: CASSYSRTSENYEQYF

V gene: TRBV7-8
J gene: TRBJ2-7
CDR3 length: 11
D gene: NA
clone size: NA
CDR3 DNA: TGTGCCAGCAGCTTACGTAACGAGCAGTACTTC
CDR3 protein: CASSLRNEQYF

V gene: TRBV15
J gene: TRBJ2-3
CDR3 length: 16
D gene: TRBD2
clone size: NA
CDR3 DNA: TGTGCCACCAGCAGACCAGGGACTAGCGAATCAGATACGCAGTATTTT
CDR3 protein: CATSRPGTSESDTQYF

V gene: TRBV5-8
J gene: TRBJ1-2
CDR3 length: 14
D gene: NA
clone size: few
CDR3 DNA: TGTGCCAGCAGCTTGGAACCGGCTAACTATGGCTACACCTTC
CDR3 protein: CASSLEPANYGYTF

V gene: TRBV29-1
J gene: TRBJ2-4
CDR3 length: 13
D gene: TRBD2
clone size: NA
CDR3 DNA: TGCAGCGTCGTCGGGGGGGCAGTAGGCATTCAGTACTTC
CDR3 protein: CSVVGGAVGIQYF

V gene: TRBV10-3
J gene: TRBJ1-4
CDR3 length: 16
D gene: TRBD1
clone size: NA
CDR3 DNA: TGTGCCATCAGTGACTCGGACAGGGCAAGAAAAGAAAAACTGTTTTTT
CDR3 protein: CAISDSDRARKEKLFF

V gene: TRBV11-3
J gene: TRBJ1-6
CDR3 length: 14
D gene: TRBD1
clone size: NA
CDR3 DNA: TGTGCCAGCAGCCGGGACAGCAATAATTCACCCCTCCACTTT
CDR3 protein: CASSRDSNNSPLHF

V gene: TRBV6-1
J gene: TRBJ1-2
CDR3 length: 14
D gene: TRBD1
clone size: NA
CDR3 DNA: TGTGCCAGCAGTGATTACAGGGGGATGGTTGGCTACACCTTC
CDR3 protein: CASSDYRGMVGYTF

V gene: TRBV5-1
J gene: TRBJ2-3
CDR3 length: 17
D gene: TRBD2
clone size: NA
CDR3 DNA: TGCGCCAGCAGCTTGATTGTAGCGGGGGGCTTCACAGATACGCAGTATTTT
CDR3 protein: CASSLIVAGGFTDTQYF

V gene: TRBV9
J gene: TRBJ2-5
CDR3 length: 13
D gene: NA
clone size: NA
CDR3 DNA: TGTGCCAGCAGCCCCCGACTAGTCGGGACCCAGTACTTC
CDR3 protein: CASSPRLVGTQYF

V gene: TRBV24-1
J gene: TRBJ2-3
CDR3 length: 14
D gene: TRBD2
clone size: NA
CDR3 DNA: TGTGCCACCGGGACTAGCGAGAGCACAGATACGCAGTATTTT
CDR3 protein: CATGTSESTDTQYF

V gene: TRBV29-1
J gene: TRBJ1-1
CDR3 length: 15
D gene: NA
clone size: NA
CDR3 DNA: TGCAGCGTTGAGGGCACGGGGGGTAGTAACACTGAAGCTTTCTTT
CDR3 protein: CSVEGTGGSNTEAFF

V gene: TRBV7-2
J gene: TRBJ2-7
CDR3 length: 16
D gene: TRBD1
clone size: NA
CDR3 DNA: TGTGCCAGCAGCTATTCCCCGGGACAGGGAAACTACGAGCAGTACTTC
CDR3 protein: CASSYSPGQGNYEQYF

V gene: TRBV5-6
J gene: TRBJ2-7
CDR3 length: 14
D gene: NA
clone size: NA
CDR3 DNA: TGTGCCAGCAGCTTGGGGGGGCTTGGCCAAAGGCAGTACTTC
CDR3 protein: CASSLGGLGQRQYF

V gene: TRBV6-1
J gene: TRBJ1-4
CDR3 length: 15
D gene: TRBD1
clone size: NA
CDR3 DNA: TGTGCCAGCAGTGACGCGGGACAGGGGAATGAAAAACTGTTTTTT
CDR3 protein: CASSDAGQGNEKLFF

V gene: TRBV19
J gene: TRBJ1-1
CDR3 length: 14
D gene: TRBD1
clone size: once
CDR3 DNA: TGTGCCAGTAGTATAAACAGGGGGTCTTTGGGAGCTTTCTTT
CDR3 protein: CASSINRGSLGAFF

V gene: TRBV2
J gene: TRBJ2-3
CDR3 length: 14
D gene: NA
clone size: NA
CDR3 DNA: TGTGCCAGCAGTCGGGAGCGGGGCACAGATACGCAGTATTTT
CDR3 protein: CASSRERGTDTQYF

V gene: TRBV25-1
J gene: TRBJ2-5
CDR3 length: 14
D gene: NA
clone size: NA
CDR3 DNA: TGTGCCAGCAGTGACGGGACAAGGAGAGAGACCCAGTACTTC
CDR3 protein: CASSDGTRRETQYF

V gene: TRBV3-1/TRBV3-2
J gene: TRBJ1-3
CDR3 length: 15
D gene: NA
clone size: few
CDR3 DNA: TGTGCCAGCAGCCTCAGCGCCTCGTCCGGAAACACCATATATTTT
CDR3 protein: CASSLSASSGNTIYF

V gene: TRBV6-5
J gene: TRBJ1-3
CDR3 length: 15
D gene: NA
clone size: NA
CDR3 DNA: TGTGCCAGCAGGGAGTTAGGCGGCTCTGGAAACACCATATATTTT
CDR3 protein: CASRELGGSGNTIYF

V gene: TRBV10-3
J gene: TRBJ2-2
CDR3 length: 16
D gene: TRBD2
clone size: NA
CDR3 DNA: TGTGCCATCAGTGGTGCGGGGGGCCCGAACACCGGGGAGCTGTTTTTT
CDR3 protein: CAISGAGGPNTGELFF

V gene: TRBV2
J gene: TRBJ2-7
CDR3 length: 15
D gene: TRBD1
clone size: NA
CDR3 DNA: TGTGCCAGCAGAAACAGGGGGCGAGGAGTCTACGAGCAGTACTTC
CDR3 protein: CASRNRGRGVYEQYF

V gene: TRBV20-1
J gene: TRBJ2-1
CDR3 length: 11
D gene: NA
clone size: NA
CDR3 DNA: TGCAGTGCTAGTCTAAACAATGAGCAGTTCTTC
CDR3 protein: CSASLNNEQFF

V gene: TRBV18
J gene: TRBJ2-1
CDR3 length: 14
D gene: TRBD2
clone size: NA
CDR3 DNA: TGTGCCAGCGAAGGGACTAGCGGGCCCAATGAGCAGTTCTTC
CDR3 protein: CASEGTSGPNEQFF

V gene: TRBV5-4
J gene: TRBJ1-2
CDR3 length: 14
D gene: TRBD1
clone size: NA
CDR3 DNA: TGTGCCAGCACTGCAGGGGGGACTAACTATGGCTACACCTTC
CDR3 protein: CASTAGGTNYGYTF

V gene: TRBV9
J gene: TRBJ2-3
CDR3 length: 16
D gene: TRBD2
clone size: NA
CDR3 DNA: TGTGCCAGCAGCGTAGGGGGACTAGGATCCACAGATACGCAGTATTTT
CDR3 protein: CASSVGGLGSTDTQYF

V gene: TRBV7-2
J gene: TRBJ1-6
CDR3 length: 16
D gene: NA
clone size: few
CDR3 DNA: TGTGCCAGCAGCGACTTCTGGGCAGGGGATAATTCACCCCTCCACTTT
CDR3 protein: CASSDFWAGDNSPLHF

V gene: TRBV29-1
J gene: TRBJ2-2
CDR3 length: 13
D gene: NA
clone size: NA
CDR3 DNA: TGCAGCGTTACAGGGGGGGTCACCGGGGAGCTGTTTTTT
CDR3 protein: CSVTGGVTGELFF

V gene: TRBV9
J gene: TRBJ2-7
CDR3 length: 16
D gene: TRBD2
clone size: NA
CDR3 DNA: TGTGCCAGCAGCGAGGGGACTAGCGGGGGGGGCGGCGAGCAGTACTTC
CDR3 protein: CASSEGTSGGGGEQYF